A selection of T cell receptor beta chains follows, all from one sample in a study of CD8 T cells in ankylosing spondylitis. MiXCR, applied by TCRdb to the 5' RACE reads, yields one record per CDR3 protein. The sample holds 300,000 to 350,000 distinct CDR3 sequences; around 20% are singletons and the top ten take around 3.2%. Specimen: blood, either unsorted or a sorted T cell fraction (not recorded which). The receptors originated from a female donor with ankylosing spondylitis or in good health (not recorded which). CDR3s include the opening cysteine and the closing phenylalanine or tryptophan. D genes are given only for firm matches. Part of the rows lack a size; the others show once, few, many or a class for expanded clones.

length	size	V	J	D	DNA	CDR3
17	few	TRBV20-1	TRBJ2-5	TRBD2	TGCAGTGCTCCTAAGACTAGCGGGAGATGGGGGCAAGAGACCCAGTACTTC	CSAPKTSGRWGQETQYF
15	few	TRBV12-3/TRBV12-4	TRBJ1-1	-	TGTGCCAGCAGTTTAACGGTCGTAACTAACACTGAAGCTTTCTTT	CASSLTVVTNTEAFF
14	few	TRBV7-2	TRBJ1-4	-	TGTGCCAGCAGCTTACACAAAACTAATGAAAAACTGTTTTTT	CASSLHKTNEKLFF
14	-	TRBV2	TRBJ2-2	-	TGTGCCAGCAAGAGGGGGGATTGGACCGGGGAGCTGTTTTTT	CASKRGDWTGELFF
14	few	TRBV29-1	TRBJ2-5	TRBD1	TGCAGCGGTCAGGGGGCAGTGGGTTCAGAGACCCAGTACTTC	CSGQGAVGSETQYF
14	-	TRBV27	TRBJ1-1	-	TGTGCCAGCCGGAGACCCTCGGGGAACACTGAAGCTTTCTTT	CASRRPSGNTEAFF
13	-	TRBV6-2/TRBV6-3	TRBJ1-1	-	TGTGCCAGCAGTACCCACAGGTATTCTGAAGCTTTCTTT	CASSTHRYSEAFF
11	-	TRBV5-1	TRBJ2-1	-	TGCGCCAGCAGCGTCGGCAATGAGCAGTTCTTC	CASSVGNEQFF
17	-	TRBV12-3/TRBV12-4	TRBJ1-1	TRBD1	TGTGCCAGCAGTGCAGGGAGCACTGGGACAGGGGGCACTGAAGCTTTCTTT	CASSAGSTGTGGTEAFF
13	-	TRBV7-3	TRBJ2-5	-	TGTGCCAGCAGCTTAGCCGCCGAAGAGACCCAGTACTTC	CASSLAAEETQYF
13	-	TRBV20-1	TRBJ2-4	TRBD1	TGCAGTGCTAGAGACACAGGGGGAAACATTCAGTACTTC	CSARDTGGNIQYF
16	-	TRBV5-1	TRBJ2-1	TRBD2	TGCGCCAGCAGCTGGGAGACTAGCGGATTCTACAATGAGCAGTTCTTC	CASSWETSGFYNEQFF
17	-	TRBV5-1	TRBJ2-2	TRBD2	TGCGCCAGCAGCCCGGCTACTAGCGGATCGAACACCGGGGAGCTGTTTTTT	CASSPATSGSNTGELFF
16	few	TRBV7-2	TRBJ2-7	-	TGTGCCAGCAGCTTGTTAACTGCCAAGGGGAGCTACGAGCAGTACTTC	CASSLLTAKGSYEQYF
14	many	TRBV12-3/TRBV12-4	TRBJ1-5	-	TGTGCCAGCAGTTTTGGACCGGATTATCAGCCCCAGCATTTT	CASSFGPDYQPQHF
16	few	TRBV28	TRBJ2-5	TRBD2	TGTGCCAGCAGTTTGGGGGATACTAGCGGGCTGGAGACCCAGTACTTC	CASSLGDTSGLETQYF
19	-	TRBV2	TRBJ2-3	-	TGTACCAGCAGTTCCCGCCGAGGGGAGGCTCTCTCCCTCAGGGATACGCAGTATTTT	CTSSSRRGEALSLRDTQYF
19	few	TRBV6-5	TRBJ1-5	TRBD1	TGTGCCAGCAGTTACTCGCCCCCCAGGGGGTGGACGCCCCATCAGCCCCAGCATTTT	CASSYSPPRGWTPHQPQHF
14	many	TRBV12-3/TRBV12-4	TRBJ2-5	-	TGTGCCAGCAGTTTAGGCGGAGGGGTGGGGGCCCAGTACTTC	CASSLGGGVGAQYF
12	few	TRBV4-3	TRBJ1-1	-	TGCGCCAGCAGCCAACCGGGCACTGAAGCTTTCTTT	CASSQPGTEAFF
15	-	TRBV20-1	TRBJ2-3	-	TGCAGTGCCGGTGGAAGTTCGGGGCCCACAGATACGCAGTATTTT	CSAGGSSGPTDTQYF
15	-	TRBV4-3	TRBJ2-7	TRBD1	TGCGCCAGCAGCCTCGGACAGGGTCGGGCCTACGAGCAGTACTTC	CASSLGQGRAYEQYF